This TCR beta chain was observed in a study of blood T cell repertoires in COVID-19. About the study: Some COVID-19 samples were acute and others convalescent; all came from the United States, Italy and Spain. PBMCs, B-cell-depleted T cells, or T cells were the source of the cDNA or gDNA that made up the material.

Original analysis: The assay estimated nucleated cells by amplifying reference gene primers. The table came from immunoSEQ multiplex PCR; TCRdb's copy has only in-frame clones and leaves some out. Clone size and the V and J calls come from that table; the DNA yielded D and trimming. The sample has around 100,000 clones, about 82% seen once; the top ten hold 13%. CDR3 size: 13 residues. The germline V gene encodes CDR1 SGHAT and CDR2 FQNNGV. V lost 1 base and J lost 12, with 10 bases in between. Sequencing was carried out using peripheral blood. The sequence was collected from a man aged 50-59 years with active or convalescent COVID-19. The V call is TRBV11-2, the J call TRBJ2-6; TRBD1 might be the D (5 bases). The CDR3 DNA follows: TGTGCCAGCAGCTTAGCAGGGCTCGGCGTCCTGACTTTC. Residues: CASSLAGLGVLTF.